The present TCR beta chain was sequenced within a study of control samples from healthy donors and cancer patients. The table came from immunoSEQ multiplex PCR; TCRdb's copy has only in-frame clones and leaves some out. Seen here are over 150,000 clones, around 94% observed once, and the top ten hold about 14%. The V end was cut by 6 bases, the J end by 4 bases, with 9 bases between. The CDR3 runs to 13 residues. From germline, CDR1 is MNHEY and CDR2 SMNVEV (reference sequence). Sequencing input: PBMCs. V and J are TRBV27 and TRBJ1-4; D may be TRBD1 (5 bases). The TCR was taken from a man aged 55-75 years with colorectal cancer. CDR3 in amino acids: CASRMGVNEKLFF. The CDR3 coding sequence is TGTGCCAGCAGGATGGGGGTTAATGAAAAACTGTTTTTT.